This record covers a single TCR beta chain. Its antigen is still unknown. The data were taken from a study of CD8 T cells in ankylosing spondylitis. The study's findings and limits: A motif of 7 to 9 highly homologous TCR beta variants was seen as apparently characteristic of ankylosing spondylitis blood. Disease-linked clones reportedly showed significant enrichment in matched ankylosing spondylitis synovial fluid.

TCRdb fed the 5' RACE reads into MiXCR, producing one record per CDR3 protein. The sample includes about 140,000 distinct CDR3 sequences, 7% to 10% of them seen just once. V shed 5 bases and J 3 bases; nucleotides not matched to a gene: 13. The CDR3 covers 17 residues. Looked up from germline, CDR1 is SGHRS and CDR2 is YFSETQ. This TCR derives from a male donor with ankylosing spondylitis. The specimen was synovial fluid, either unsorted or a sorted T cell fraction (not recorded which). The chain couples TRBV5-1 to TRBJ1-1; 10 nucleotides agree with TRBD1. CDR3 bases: TGCGCCAGCAGTTGGTTGGCTCGGACAGGGGGGGACACTGAAGCTTTCTTT. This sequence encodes CASSWLARTGGDTEAFF.